This T cell receptor (beta chain) was recovered during a study of pediatric ulcerative colitis. Germline V gene data show CDR1 as MNHNS and CDR2 as SASEGT. Between the trimmed V and J ends, which lost 7 bases and 2 bases, there was a span of 8 bases. This CDR3 is 13 amino acids long. TCRdb keeps only in-frame clones here, not all; method: immunoSEQ multiplex PCR. This repertoire shows approximately 5,200 clones, nearly 90% found once; its top ten account for 2% to 2.5%. Source material: blood. This chain connects TRBV6-1 to TRBJ2-2; maybe TRBD1 (6 bases). This receptor was identified in a boy between 10 and 17 years old with mild ulcerative colitis. The DNA of the CDR3 is TGTGCCAGCAAACAGGGAAACACCGGGGAGCTGTTTTTT. It encodes CASKQGNTGELFF.